This TCR beta chain emerged from a study of blood T cell repertoires in COVID-19 (dated by TCRdb to the early 2020s). Background for the entire study: Collaborator samples came from the United States, Italy and Spain and covered acute and convalescent phases of COVID-19. The prospective study material was composed of cDNA or gDNA derived from T cells, B-cell-depleted T cells, or PBMCs. Deeply sampled blood TCRbeta repertoires from subjects exposed to, actively infected with, or recovered from COVID-19 were included in the dataset. The repertoires were released in a freely available public database meant as a resource for research on the immune response to SARS-CoV-2. The samples were drawn from the first 160 participants of the ongoing ImmuneRACE study and from 950 to 1,500 subjects provided by 6 global collaborators. Nearly every sample came with metadata listing a de-identified subject ID, COVID-19 status, age in years and sex. Where HLA class I and class II types were available, the types were taken from metadata supplied by the sample provider, not from assay-based typing.

For this clone: Its cognate antigen has yet to be identified. No qualities accompany the bases; no much larger clone lies one base away.

Findings and caveats that apply to the study as a whole: How much clinical and demographic metadata was included differed by source and by participant, and the metadata was provided uncurated.

Trimming accounts for 2 bases at V and 6 bases at J, while the number of junction bases matched to no gene is 2. Sequences KGHSH (CDR1) and LQKENI (CDR2) are obtained from the germline V gene. From the cysteine through the phenylalanine, the CDR3 covers 14 amino acids. The retained sequence is limited to the CDR3, 42 bases, with the frame set at the first base. TCRbeta CDR3 regions were amplified from genomic DNA using the immunoSEQ Assay, a bias-controlled multiplex PCR. In the original analysis: Within the assay, amplification of reference gene primers was used to estimate how many nucleated cells each sample contained. To quantify the absolute abundance of each unique TCRbeta CDR3 rearrangement, sequence reads were collapsed and filtered. Productive Simpson clonality was computed per sample as the square root of Simpson's diversity index over productive rearrangements. TCRdb holds this immuneACCESS table with in-frame rearrangements only. Some clones are missing; in checked studies, unresolved V genes explain under half, and the rest has no known cause. The V and J calls and the clone size are those of that table, but D and trimming were determined from the DNA. This sample gives 250,000 to 300,000 clones in total; around 80% of them show up just once. The top ten clonotypes cover around 6% of the sample.

Whole blood was collected in K2EDTA tubes by collaborating institutions according to the institutions' own protocols. Collaborator samples were shipped for TCRbeta analysis as frozen whole blood, isolated PBMCs, or DNA extracted from either sample type. The clonotype comes from a man aged 80 or over with acute or convalescent COVID-19. Input material: peripheral blood. The sequence joins TRBV18 to TRBJ2-7, with 12 middle bases fitting TRBD2. The bases read TGTGCCAGCTCACCAGGACTAGCGGGGTCCGAGCAGTACTTC. Translated, this gives CASSPGLAGSEQYF.